The TCR beta chain described here comes from a study of Ad26.COV2.S vaccination and SARS-CoV-2 variants (dated by TCRdb to the early 2020s). General notes on the study: Donors in the vaccine arm were drawn from COV1001, a phase I-IIa trial of Ad26.COV2.S in healthy adults that was multicentre, randomized, double-blind and placebo-controlled. Ad26.COV2.S was given intramuscularly at 5x10^10 or 1x10^11 viral particles, as a single shot or as two shots 56 days apart. The specificity and breadth of SARS-CoV-2-reactive T cell receptors after Ad26.COV2.S vaccination were assessed by TCRbeta repertoire sequencing. A total of around 32 samples were included in the TCR-sequenced set, comprising roughly 19 Ad26.COV2.S vaccine recipients, 5 placebo recipients and 8 SARS-CoV-2 convalescent individuals. Trial participants were randomized into five groups of five: low-dose or high-dose Ad26.COV2.S given once or twice, or placebo on both occasions. Investigators remained blinded to trial group allocation during experiments and outcome assessment. On the study overall, not on this receptor specifically: Comparable non-spike TCR breadth was observed between vaccine and placebo recipients, consistent with only spike being contained in the vaccine. The study was not powered to compare responses between vaccine doses or regimens. It was noted by the authors that total T cell responses may have been underestimated by the TCR breadth and depth analyses. After vaccination, spike-specific CD8+ and CD4+ T cell responses were reported to show substantial breadth. Spike-specific TCR breadth was higher in Ad26.COV2.S recipients than in placebo recipients (P = 0.0014).

This clone was recorded only once. The specificity of this receptor is unknown. No quality values exist for individual bases; no much larger clone is one base distant. What this sample's treatment or condition label stands for: around 19 received Ad26.COV2.S at low or high dose, single or two shots; several received placebo; per-sample allocation not given. For vaccine and placebo recipients, repertoires were sequenced using samples collected on day 63 after the first injection. In Cohort 1b, some 25 adults aged 18-55 years were enrolled at a single site in Boston, USA, between 29 July and 7 August 2020. Ad26.COV2.S was a replication-incompetent adenovirus type 26 vector that expressed a prefusion-stabilized SARS-CoV-2 spike protein derived from the original Wuhan strain. The immunoSEQ Assay was the method used to sequence TCRbeta CDR3 regions. After extraction, genomic DNA underwent amplification by bias-controlled multiplex PCR, followed by high-throughput sequencing. For the original study's pipeline: To quantify the absolute abundance of every unique TCRbeta CDR3 region, sequences were collapsed and filtered. Usable DNA was measured by amplifying reference genes present in all nucleated cells, and TCRbeta template counts were normalized to that usable DNA to estimate T cell fraction. Repertoire TCRs were annotated as SARS-CoV-2-specific by exact matching of V gene, CDR3 amino acid sequence and J gene to a known reactive TCR set. The reference SARS-CoV-2 TCR set was obtained from MIRA and was filtered for enrichment in COVID-19-positive ImmuneCODE repertoires, whereby public or cross-reactive TCRs were removed. Based on the MIRA antigens, annotated TCRs were further analysed at the level of specific ORF or position within ORF. Depth was the summed frequency of annotated unique rearrangements, while breadth was defined as annotated unique rearrangements over total unique productive rearrangements. Two-sided Wilcoxon rank-sum tests were applied when comparing TCR breadth between groups. TCRdb took over this immuneACCESS table, retaining in-frame rearrangements with V and J assigned. Such tables are incomplete; in checked studies, under half of the missing clones stem from an unresolved V gene, and the remainder is unexplained. For V, J and clone size, that table is used; D and trimming come from the DNA. This sample comprises over 450,000 clones, roughly 87% of them detected only once. Under 2% of the sample rests with the top ten.

V loses 1 base of germline sequence and J loses 4 bases, and the interval between the two ends is 13 bases. The CDR3 has 15 amino acids, counting the end cysteine and phenylalanine. The kept DNA is CDR3 alone, 45 bases in frame from the first base. CDR1 MNHNS and CDR2 SASEGT were looked up in the germline V gene. This specimen was peripheral blood, taken in a trial of Ad26.COV2.S vaccine versus placebo. The receptor comes from a person between 18 and 65 years old who received the Ad26.COV2.S COVID-19 vaccine or a placebo. This chain joins TRBV6-1 to TRBJ1-2, and the D gene may be TRBD1, 6 bases matching. The bases read TGTGCCAGCAGTGAAGTATCGGGGGGCAGCTATGGCTACACCTTC. Its protein is CASSEVSGGSYGYTF.